The present T cell receptor (beta chain) was sequenced within a study of radiotherapy plus CTLA-4 blockade in lung cancer (dated by TCRdb to the late 2010s). As for the study more broadly: Objective responses occurred in roughly 19% of enrolled patients, and 31% achieved disease control.

The paper as a whole reports these results and caveats: TCR clones derived from tumors expanded in peripheral blood after treatment with radiotherapy and ipilimumab. The strongest predictors of response were reported to be early dynamic shifts in blood T cell clones along with a rise in serum interferon-beta following radiation.

Library generation was performed with the immunoSEQ multiplex PCR assay. The source is immuneACCESS, and TCRdb retained only in-frame sequences with V and J called. Part of the clones is not carried over; for the studies checked, unresolved V genes explain less than half of this, and the remainder is unexplained. In all, the sample holds fewer than 65,000 clones, and roughly 80% of those were seen once. 8.5% of the sample is in the top ten clones. For this clone: Its antigen is unknown. Base qualities were left out, and no much larger clone turns up one base away.

Focal radiation therapy combined with CTLA-4 blockade (ipilimumab) was tested in patients with chemo-refractory metastatic non-small-cell lung cancer. Counted from cysteine to phenylalanine, this CDR3 has 14 amino acids. CDR3 DNA only is kept here, 42 bases in frame from base 1. Trimming leaves V shorter by 1 base and J shorter by 6 bases, with the junction holding 6 bases beyond the gene matches. Sequences MGHDK (CDR1) and SYGVNS (CDR2) are obtained from the germline V gene. This clonotype originated in a human donor with non-small cell lung cancer who had a complete response to radiotherapy plus ipilimumab. Material: peripheral blood, obtained from a patient treated with radiotherapy plus ipilimumab. Rearrangement joined TRBV25-1 to TRBJ2-7, with TRBD2 identical over 7 junction bases. The CDR3 reads CASSEWGGKGEQYF. The sequenced DNA: TGTGCCAGCAGTGAATGGGGGGGAAAGGGCGAGCAGTACTTC.